The 27 T cell receptor beta chains presented below share a single source sample, sequenced in a study of shared clonotypes between healthy human individuals. Naivety among CD8 cells was defined by CD45RO negativity and positive CCR7 selection, thereby excluding terminally differentiated effector memory CD45RA+ cells. Assay used: immunoSEQ multiplex PCR; TCRdb lists only in-frame clones, some missing. The table records about 2 million clones, around 96% of them present only once. Sequencing was performed on naive CD8+ T cells sorted from blood. The receptors come from a man between 18 and 35 years old in good health.

Remarks on this clone: Other DNA sequences within the sample encode an identical CDR3. The CDR3 spells CASSLEGLNTEAFF. CDR3 nucleotides: TGTGCCAGCAGCTTGGAGGGGCTGAACACTGAAGCTTTCTTT. The chain has TRBV7-9 and TRBJ1-1, with D maybe TRBD1 (5 bases). This CDR3 is built from 14 residues. V shed 3 bases and J shed 0 bases, with 8 bases lying between them. CDR1 SEHNR and CDR2 FQNEAQ come from the germline V gene (reference sequence).

The chain is built from TRBV30 and TRBJ2-4; D unclear. V was clipped by 5 bases and J by 4 bases, with 15 bases between them. There are 14 residues in the CDR3. From germline, CDR1 is GTSNPN and CDR2 SVGIG (reference sequence). The CDR3 DNA reads TGTGCCTGGTGGACGTTGCGATTGAAAAACATTCAGTACTTC. Its translation: CAWWTLRLKNIQYF. Complete variable domain (other parts from reference TRBV30 and TRBJ2-4): SQTIHQWPATLVQPVGSPLSLECTVEGTSNPNLYWYRQAAGRGLQLLFYSVGIGQISSEVPQNLSASRPQDRQFILSSKKLLLSDSGFYLCAWWTLRLKNIQYFGAGTRLSVL.

This clone was detected once. The J gene is TRBJ1-1, the V gene TRBV7-8; D may be TRBD1 (6 bases). This CDR3 has 14 residues. Trimming took 1 base from V and 13 from J, leaving 19 bases between them. Looked up from germline, CDR1 is SGHVS and CDR2 is FQNEAQ. CDR3 residues: CASSLGPGTTFDFF. CDR3 in DNA: TGTGCCAGCAGCTTAGGTCCCGGGACAACATTTGATTTCTTT.

The chain carries TRBV27 and TRBJ2-2; no reliable D call. Germline CDR1 reads MNHEY; CDR2 reads SMNVEV (reference sequence). Trimming removed 2 bases at V and 5 bases at J, with 6 bases between. This CDR3 has 13 amino acids. CDR3 sequence (DNA): TGTGCCAGCAGTTTAAGTTTTACCGGGGAGCTGTTTTTT. This encodes CASSLSFTGELFF.

With regard to this clone: This specimen includes other DNA sequences encoding the same CDR3. This chain links TRBV6-5 with TRBJ2-3, with 9 bases aligning to TRBD2. Losses at the gene ends were 5 bases for V and 0 bases for J; bases not matched to a gene: 0. The CDR3 extends over 14 amino acids. In germline, CDR1 is MNHEY, CDR2 SVGAGI. CDR3 sequence: CASSLAGSTDTQYF. The CDR3 DNA reads TGTGCCAGCAGTCTAGCGGGAAGCACAGATACGCAGTATTTT.

In regard to this clone: Other DNA sequences in this specimen translate into the identical CDR3. This chain connects TRBV6-1 to TRBJ2-7; D gene ambiguous. Germline V gives CDR1 MNHNS, CDR2 SASEGT. The V end lost 1 base, the J end lost 1 base, and 5 bases lay between the germline ends. The CDR3 sequence is 13 residues long. Written as DNA, the CDR3 is TGTGCCAGCAGTGAAGGGCGTTCCTACGAGCAGTACTTC. It is translated as CASSEGRSYEQYF.

CDR3 region: CASRRGPMPTDTQYF. CDR3 nucleotide sequence: TGTGCCAGCCGCAGGGGACCCATGCCCACAGATACGCAGTATTTT. The chain employs TRBV11-2 and TRBJ2-3, with D possibly matching TRBD1 (6 bases). CDR3 size: 15 residues. Germline CDR1 SGHAT, CDR2 FQNNGV. The germline V and J ends were trimmed by 8 bases and 2 bases, with 17 bases remaining between them. The full variable domain, with the rest looked up from reference TRBV11-2 and TRBJ2-3, is EAGVAQSPRYKIIEKRQSVAFWCNPISGHATLYWYQQILGQGPKLLIQFQNNGVVDDSQLPKDRFSAERLKGVDSTLKIQPAKLEDSAVYLCASRRGPMPTDTQYFGPGTRLTVL.

This clone was picked up one time. J is TRBJ2-7 and V is TRBV2; TRBD2 aligns across 14 bases. Germline V gene sequence: CDR1 SNHLY, CDR2 FYNNEI. CDR3 length equals 15 residues. After removal of 6 bases from V and 1 base from J, the junction contained 2 bases not matched to a gene. In DNA, the CDR3 is TGTGCCAGCAGGGGACTAGCGGGAGAGTCCTACGAGCAGTACTTC. It codes for CASRGLAGESYEQYF.

V gene TRBV5-1 combines with J gene TRBJ1-1; D call uncertain. The V end lost 3 bases, the J end lost 4 bases, and 10 bases lay between the germline ends. The CDR3 contains 13 residues. Germline loops: CDR1 SGHRS, CDR2 YFSETQ. The CDR3 DNA reads TGCGCCAGCAGCTCGGCAGGTTCCACTGAAGCTTTCTTT. Residues: CASSSAGSTEAFF. Full variable domain (outside the CDR3, taken from reference TRBV5-1 and TRBJ1-1): KAGVTQTPRYLIKTRGQQVTLSCSPISGHRSVSWYQQTPGQGLQFLFEYFSETQRNKGNFPGRFSGRQFSNSRSEMNVSTLELGDSALYLCASSSAGSTEAFFGQGTRLTVV.

The rearrangement uses TRBV5-6 and TRBJ2-7, with D perhaps matching TRBD1 or TRBD2 (5 bases each). V gave up 4 bases and J gave up 4 bases, with 18 bases separating them. CDR1 SGHDT and CDR2 YYEEEE come from the germline V gene. This CDR3 is built from 15 residues. The CDR3 sequence is CASSARGQGMYEQYF. The CDR3 DNA is TGTGCCAGCAGCGCCCGAGGGCAGGGTATGTACGAGCAGTACTTC.

A word on this clone: With a much larger clone just one base away, this may be a read error. The conserved phenylalanine or tryptophan is not found at the CDR3 terminus, so this likely reflects a read error. The genes are TRBV29-1 and TRBJ1-1, with 9 positions matching TRBD1. J was trimmed by 5 bases and V by 6 bases; bases with no gene match: 7. This CDR3 is 13 amino acids long. CDR1 is SQVTM and CDR2 is ANQGSEA in the germline V gene. CDR3 nucleotide sequence: TGCAGCGTGAACCGGGACAGGGCTACTGAAGCTTTCATT. Its protein is CSVNRDRATEAFI.

This clone was detected only once. V and J are TRBV27 and TRBJ2-7; 8 bases align to TRBD2. The germline gives CDR1 MNHEY, CDR2 SMNVEV (reference sequence). The CDR3 runs 14 residues. The junction had 6 bases not matched to a gene; V was cut back by 3 bases and J by 5 bases. As DNA, the CDR3 is TGTGCCAGCAGTTTTAGCGGGACAATCGACGAGCAGTACTTC. Protein product: CASSFSGTIDEQYF.

The genes are TRBV10-3 and TRBJ1-1; D perhaps matches TRBD1 (6 bases). From germline, CDR1 is ENHRY and CDR2 SYGVKD. The V and J ends lost 3 bases and 0 bases respectively, with 17 bases between them. CDR3 length equals 17 residues. In nucleotides, the CDR3 is TGTGCCATCAGTGATCGGGTGACAGGAGCTTTGAACACTGAAGCTTTCTTT. It yields the protein CAISDRVTGALNTEAFF.

This chain joins TRBV11-1 and TRBJ2-3; TRBD1 matches at 7 bases. Germline assignment: CDR1 SGHAT and CDR2 FQDESV (reference sequence). After removal of 5 bases from V and 2 bases from J, the junction contained 4 bases not matched to a gene. This CDR3 has 14 residues. For the CDR3, the DNA is TGTGCCAGCAGCCCAAGGGGGCTCACAGATACGCAGTATTTT. The encoded protein is CASSPRGLTDTQYF.

The chain recombines TRBV29-1 with TRBJ2-7; 9 bases fit TRBD1. There are 13 residues in the CDR3. Germline V gene lookup returns CDR1 SQVTM and CDR2 ANQGSEA. The ends lost 6 bases at V and 3 bases at J; junction bases unmatched: 6. The CDR3 region has the DNA TGCAGCGTCGGGACAGGGTACCTCTACGAGCAGTACTTC. Protein: CSVGTGYLYEQYF.

This clone was observed a few times. The DNA of the CDR3 is TGTGCCAGCAGTGCGCACGGGGAGCTGTTTTTT. Protein product: CASSAHGELFF. The chain has TRBV7-9 and TRBJ2-2; no firm D call. Germline CDR1 is SEHNR and CDR2 is FQNEAQ (reference sequence). V was clipped by 6 bases and J by 7 bases, with 6 bases between them. The CDR3 length is 11 residues.

CDR3 residues: CASAPGAPVPYEQYF. DNA of the CDR3: TGCGCCAGCGCCCCAGGGGCGCCGGTTCCCTACGAGCAGTACTTC. V and J are TRBV5-1 and TRBJ2-7; tentative D call: TRBD1 (6 bases). The germline gives CDR1 SGHRS, CDR2 YFSETQ. This CDR3 is 15 amino acids long. V was shortened by 7 bases and J by 2 bases, with 19 bases between the two germline ends.

The chain joins TRBV7-9 to TRBJ1-2, with D unresolved. V was cut by 3 bases and J by 7 bases, with 15 bases left in between. Germline assignment: CDR1 SEHNR and CDR2 FQNEAQ (reference sequence). The length of the CDR3 is 14 residues. CDR3: CASSFGRPESGYTF. DNA for the CDR3: TGTGCCAGCAGCTTTGGCCGGCCTGAAAGTGGCTACACCTTC.

The J gene is TRBJ2-1, the V gene TRBV30; D perhaps matches TRBD2 (6 bases). Germline V gene sequence: CDR1 GTSNPN, CDR2 SVGIG (reference sequence). The germline V and J ends were trimmed by 0 bases and 1 base, with 13 bases remaining between them. The CDR3 totals 16 residues. Here the CDR3 reads CAWSVGPSASYNEQFF. In DNA form, the CDR3 reads TGTGCCTGGAGTGTAGGGCCTAGCGCTTCCTACAATGAGCAGTTCTTC. Combining the CDR3 with reference TRBV30 and TRBJ2-1 gives the whole variable domain SQTIHQWPATLVQPVGSPLSLECTVEGTSNPNLYWYRQAAGRGLQLLFYSVGIGQISSEVPQNLSASRPQDRQFILSSKKLLLSDSGFYLCAWSVGPSASYNEQFFGPGTRLTVL.

The rearrangement links TRBV4-2 to TRBJ2-3, with 7 bases matching TRBD1. Germline loops: CDR1 LGHNA, CDR2 YNFKEQ. The CDR3 is made up of 16 amino acids. V lost 2 bases, J lost 0 bases, and 5 bases stayed unmatched. CDR3 sequence: CASSQWDSSSTDTQYF. The CDR3 bases are TGTGCCAGCAGCCAATGGGACAGCTCTAGCACAGATACGCAGTATTTT.

This chain uses TRBV4-3 with TRBJ2-3, with D unclear. CDR3 size: 19 residues. Per germline, CDR1 LGHNA and CDR2 YSLEER. V lost 0 bases and J lost 2, with 21 bases in between. This CDR3 is CASSQDLFPGSDFTDTQYF. Here the CDR3 DNA reads TGCGCCAGCAGCCAAGATTTGTTCCCCGGGTCTGATTTCACAGATACGCAGTATTTT.

The V and J genes are TRBV21-1 and TRBJ2-1; the table assigns TRBD2, which was not confirmed against the DNA. TRBV21-1 is a recognized pseudogene. The CDR3 is 18 amino acids. The CDR3 bases are TGTGCCAGCAGCAAATATGGCCGGGAGGGCCAAAAAGGGAATGAGCAGTTCTTC. Protein sequence: CASSKYGREGQKGNEQFF.

Concerning this clone itself: This specimen includes other DNA sequences encoding the same CDR3. The chain carries TRBV9 and TRBJ2-5; 10 bases fit TRBD2. The ends lost 5 bases at V and 2 bases at J; junction bases unmatched: 3. Germline CDR1 and CDR2: SGDLS and YYNGEE. The CDR3 loop spans 14 amino acids. The CDR3 nucleotides read TGTGCCAGCAGTCCAGCGGGAGGGCAAGAGACCCAGTACTTC. Translated: CASSPAGGQETQYF.

V is TRBV9 and J is TRBJ1-3; a possible D gene is TRBD1 (6 bases). V was trimmed by 3 bases and J by 2 bases, leaving 12 bases between them. This CDR3 is 15 amino acids long. Germline values: CDR1 SGDLS, CDR2 YYNGEE. CDR3 sequence reads: CASSEGAGAGNTIYF. In nucleotides, the CDR3 is TGTGCCAGCAGCGAGGGAGCAGGGGCTGGAAACACCATATATTTT.

The chain carries TRBV9 and TRBJ2-7; no clear D gene. CDR1 is SGDLS and CDR2 is YYNGEE in the germline V gene. The germline V and J ends were trimmed by 4 bases and 1 base, with 12 bases remaining between them. This CDR3 has 14 residues. In DNA, the CDR3 is TGTGCCAGCAGCCCTCTGGACGGTTCCTACGAGCAGTACTTC. The encoded protein is CASSPLDGSYEQYF.

The chain has TRBV13 and TRBJ2-3; no definite D call. The CDR3 runs 15 residues. Germline V lookup: CDR1 PRHDT, CDR2 FYEKMQ (reference sequence). The germline V and J ends were trimmed by 5 bases and 4 bases, with 16 bases remaining between them. The CDR3 protein is CASSPLGVEADTQYF. The CDR3 nucleotides read TGTGCCAGCAGCCCGCTGGGTGTTGAGGCAGATACGCAGTATTTT.

This clone was detected only once. This sequence joins TRBV4-3 and TRBJ2-7; D is unresolved. The CDR3 consists of 13 residues. With 4 bases removed from V and 6 bases from J, the gap between germline ends came to 13 bases. Germline V gene lookup returns CDR1 LGHNA and CDR2 YSLEER. CDR3 DNA sequence: TGCGCCAGCAGCCTCCTACCACCGTCCGAGCAGTACTTC. Translated, it gives CASSLLPPSEQYF.